Below, 7 T cell receptor beta chains from the same sample are listed, as sequenced in a study of monozygotic twins with inflammatory bowel disease. TCRdb reprocessed the 5' RACE reads, keeping one entry per CDR3 protein, no DNA. The sample totals approximately 330,000 distinct CDR3 sequences. Sequenced input: blood. The receptors here all came from a human donor with ulcerative colitis or Crohn's disease, or a healthy co-twin of an affected twin (not recorded which).

CDR3 amino acids: CSVDGGTGELFF. The chain employs TRBV29-1 and TRBJ2-2; lacking DNA, the TRBD1 call made by TCRdb goes unchecked. Germline CDR1 is SQVTM and CDR2 is ANQGSEA. CDR3 length: 12 residues.

The chain carries TRBV2 and TRBJ2-3. Per germline, CDR1 SNHLY and CDR2 FYNNEI. The CDR3 has 13 residues. CDR3 sequence: CASMRLHTDTQYF.

The chain uses TRBV20-1 and TRBJ2-7; the D call from TCRdb, TRBD1, cannot be confirmed without DNA. The CDR3 spans 13 residues. The germline gives CDR1 DFQATT, CDR2 SNEGSKA (reference sequence). Here the CDR3 reads CSARGQADYEQYF.

V gene TRBV20-1 combines with J gene TRBJ2-5; the D gene TCRdb calls, TRBD1, cannot be checked with no DNA. Germline V gene lookup returns CDR1 DFQATT and CDR2 SNEGSKA (reference sequence). The CDR3 contains 13 residues. The CDR3 loop is CSAPQGAGETQYF.

This chain connects TRBV20-1 to TRBJ2-1. This CDR3 is 12 amino acids long. The germline V gene has CDR1 DFQATT and CDR2 SNEGSKA (reference sequence). CDR3 protein: CSARAPTTEQFF.

This rearrangement joins TRBV3-1 to TRBJ2-6. CDR3 length: 15 amino acids. CDR1 and CDR2 from the germline V gene are LGHDT and YNNKEL (reference sequence). The CDR3 here is CASSPNSPGANVLTF.

The rearrangement uses TRBV5-1 and TRBJ2-1; with no DNA, the TCRdb D assignment of TRBD2 cannot be verified. Germline CDR1 is SGHRS and CDR2 is YFSETQ. This CDR3 contains 15 residues. This CDR3 is CASSFTSGSWNEQFF.